This TCR beta chain was captured in a study of beta chain features in type 1 diabetes. Across the study: Comparable age, gender and cell yields were observed in patients relative to healthy donors. Regarding the study as a whole: Significant though moderate, a shortening of TCRB CDR3s appeared in all four CD4+ subsets of Type 1 diabetes patients. There were fewer insertions and more deletions at the VDJ junctions of type 1 diabetes patients. Sequencing the cDNA could make cells with high TCR expression show up more than they should.

The isolated RNA, all of it, was reverse transcribed, so expressed TCRB transcripts were what got sequenced. TCRdb keeps only in-frame clones here, not all; method: immunoSEQ multiplex PCR. The table has roughly 150,000 clones, approximately 7.8% seen once. The CDR3 is 15 amino acids. A few counts support this clone. The antigen remains unidentified. Sequenced input: central memory CD4+ T cells from blood. This chain joins TRBV21-1 and TRBJ1-1. TRBV21-1 is assigned pseudogene status. The source of this sequence is a woman aged 40 to 55 with type 1 diabetes. CDR3 protein: CASSKEGRVDTEAFF. The DNA of the CDR3 is TGTGCCAGCAGCAAGGAGGGAAGAGTTGACACTGAAGCTTTCTTT.